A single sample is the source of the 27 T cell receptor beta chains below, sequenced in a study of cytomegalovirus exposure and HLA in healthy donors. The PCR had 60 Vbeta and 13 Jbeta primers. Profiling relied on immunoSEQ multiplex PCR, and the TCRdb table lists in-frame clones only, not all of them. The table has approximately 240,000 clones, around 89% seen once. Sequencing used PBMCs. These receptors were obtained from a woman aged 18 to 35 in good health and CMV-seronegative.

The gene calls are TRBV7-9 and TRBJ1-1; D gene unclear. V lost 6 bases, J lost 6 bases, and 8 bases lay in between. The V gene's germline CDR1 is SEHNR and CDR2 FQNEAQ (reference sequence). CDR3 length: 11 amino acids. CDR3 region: CASSTEAEAFF. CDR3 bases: TGTGCCAGCAGTACGGAGGCTGAAGCTTTCTTT.

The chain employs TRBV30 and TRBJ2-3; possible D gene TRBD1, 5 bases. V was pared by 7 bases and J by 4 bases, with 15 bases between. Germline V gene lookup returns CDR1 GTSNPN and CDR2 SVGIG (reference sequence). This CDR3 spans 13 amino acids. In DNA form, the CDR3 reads TGTGCCTTACCCCGTGAAGGGGCAGATACGCAGTATTTT. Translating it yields CALPREGADTQYF.

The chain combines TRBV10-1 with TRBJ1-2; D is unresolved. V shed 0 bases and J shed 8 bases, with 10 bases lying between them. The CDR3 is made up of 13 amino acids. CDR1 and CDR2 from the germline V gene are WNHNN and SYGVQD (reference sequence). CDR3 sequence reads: CASSESARYGYTF. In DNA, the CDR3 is TGCGCCAGCAGTGAGTCGGCGAGGTACGGCTACACCTTC.

As DNA, the CDR3 is TGTGCCAGCAGCTTAGTTTTTGCTAGCGGGGGGTATCCCTACAATGAGCAGTTCTTC. Amino acid sequence: CASSLVFASGGYPYNEQFF. The chain combines TRBV7-8 with TRBJ2-1, with 11 bases aligning to TRBD2. The CDR3 contains 19 residues. Per germline, CDR1 SGHVS and CDR2 FQNEAQ. After removal of 1 base from V and 2 bases from J, the junction contained 10 bases not matched to a gene. Full variable domain (remainder filled in from reference TRBV7-8 and TRBJ2-1): GAGVSQSPRYKVAKRGQDVALRCDPISGHVSLFWYQQALGQGPEFLTYFQNEAQLDKSGLPSDRFFAERPEGSVSTLKIQRTQQEDSAVYLCASSLVFASGGYPYNEQFFGPGTRLTVL.

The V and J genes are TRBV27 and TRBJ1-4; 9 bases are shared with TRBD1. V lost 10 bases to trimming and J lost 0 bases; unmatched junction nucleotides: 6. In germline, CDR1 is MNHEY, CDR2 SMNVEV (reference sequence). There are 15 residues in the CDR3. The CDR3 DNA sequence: TGTGCCACCAAACAGGGGGCCGCAACTAATGAAAAACTGTTTTTT. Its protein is CATKQGAATNEKLFF.

The CDR3 DNA reads TGTGCCAGCAGCCCCTCGACAGGGGGATCCTACGAGCAGTACTTC. Its translation is CASSPSTGGSYEQYF. The chain couples TRBV5-5 to TRBJ2-7; 9 nucleotides agree with TRBD1. Germline CDR1 reads SGHKS; CDR2 reads YYEKEE (reference sequence). Losses at the gene ends were 4 bases for V and 1 base for J; bases not matched to a gene: 6. The CDR3 runs to 15 residues.

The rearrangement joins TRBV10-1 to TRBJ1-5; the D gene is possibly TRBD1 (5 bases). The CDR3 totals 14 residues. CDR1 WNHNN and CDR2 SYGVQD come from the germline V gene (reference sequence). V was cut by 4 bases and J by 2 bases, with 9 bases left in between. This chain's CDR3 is CASSGGGGNQPQHF. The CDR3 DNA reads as TGCGCCAGCAGTGGGGGGGGTGGCAATCAGCCCCAGCATTTT.

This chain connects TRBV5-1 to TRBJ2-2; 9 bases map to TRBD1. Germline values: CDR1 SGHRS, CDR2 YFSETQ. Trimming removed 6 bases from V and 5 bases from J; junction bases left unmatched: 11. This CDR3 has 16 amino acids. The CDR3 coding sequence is TGCGCCAGCAACCTGACCCCGGACAGGGGAACCGGGGAGCTGTTTTTT. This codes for CASNLTPDRGTGELFF. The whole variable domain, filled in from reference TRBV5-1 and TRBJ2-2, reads KAGVTQTPRYLIKTRGQQVTLSCSPISGHRSVSWYQQTPGQGLQFLFEYFSETQRNKGNFPGRFSGRQFSNSRSEMNVSTLELGDSALYLCASNLTPDRGTGELFFGEGSRLTVL.

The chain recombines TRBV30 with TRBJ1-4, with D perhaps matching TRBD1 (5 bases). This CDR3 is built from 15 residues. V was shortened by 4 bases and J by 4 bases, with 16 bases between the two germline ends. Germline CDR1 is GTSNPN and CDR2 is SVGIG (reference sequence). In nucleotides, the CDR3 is TGTGCCTGGACAGGGTATGGGTTTCATAATGAAAAACTGTTTTTT. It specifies CAWTGYGFHNEKLFF.

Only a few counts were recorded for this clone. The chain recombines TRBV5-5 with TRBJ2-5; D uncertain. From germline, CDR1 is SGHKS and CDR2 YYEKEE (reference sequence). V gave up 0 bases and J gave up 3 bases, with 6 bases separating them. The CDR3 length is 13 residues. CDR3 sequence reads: CASSLAGKETQYF. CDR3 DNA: TGTGCCAGCAGCTTGGCCGGTAAAGAGACCCAGTACTTC. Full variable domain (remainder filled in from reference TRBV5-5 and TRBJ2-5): DAGVTQSPTHLIKTRGQQVTLRCSPISGHKSVSWYQQVLGQGPQFIFQYYEKEERGRGNFPDRFSARQFPNYSSELNVNALLLGDSALYLCASSLAGKETQYFGPGTRLLVL.

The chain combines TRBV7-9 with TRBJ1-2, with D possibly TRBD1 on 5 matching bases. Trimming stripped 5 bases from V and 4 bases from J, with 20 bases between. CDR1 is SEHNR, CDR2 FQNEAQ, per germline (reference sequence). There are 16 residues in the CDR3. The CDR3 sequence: CASSGPRSGGGYGYTF. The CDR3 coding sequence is TGTGCCAGCAGCGGACCCAGGTCCGGGGGGGGCTATGGCTACACCTTC.

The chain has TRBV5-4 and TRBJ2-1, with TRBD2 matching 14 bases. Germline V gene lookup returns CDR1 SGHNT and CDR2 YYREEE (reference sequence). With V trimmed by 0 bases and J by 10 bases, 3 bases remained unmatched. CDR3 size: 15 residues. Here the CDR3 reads CASSLGLAGGQEQFF. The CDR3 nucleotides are TGTGCCAGCAGCTTGGGACTAGCGGGGGGGCAGGAGCAGTTCTTC.

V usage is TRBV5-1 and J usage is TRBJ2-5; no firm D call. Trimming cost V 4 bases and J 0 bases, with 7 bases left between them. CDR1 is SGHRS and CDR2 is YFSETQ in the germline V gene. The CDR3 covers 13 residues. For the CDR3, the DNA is TGCGCCAGCAGCCCTAGGCACCAAGAGACCCAGTACTTC. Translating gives CASSPRHQETQYF.

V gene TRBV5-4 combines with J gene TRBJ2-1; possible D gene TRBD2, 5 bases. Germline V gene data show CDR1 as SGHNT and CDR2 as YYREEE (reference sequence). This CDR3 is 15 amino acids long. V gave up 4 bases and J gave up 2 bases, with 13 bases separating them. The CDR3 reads CASSGSLVTYNEQFF. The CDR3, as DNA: TGTGCCAGCAGCGGGAGCCTCGTCACCTACAATGAGCAGTTCTTC.

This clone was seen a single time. The CDR3 sequence: CASSNRRGPGELFF. The CDR3 DNA reads TGTGCCAGCAGCAACCGCAGGGGACCCGGGGAGCTGTTTTTT. J is TRBJ2-2 and V is TRBV21-1; TRBD1 is taken as the D call from the table, unchecked against the DNA. TRBV21-1 is given as a pseudogene. This CDR3 has 14 amino acids.

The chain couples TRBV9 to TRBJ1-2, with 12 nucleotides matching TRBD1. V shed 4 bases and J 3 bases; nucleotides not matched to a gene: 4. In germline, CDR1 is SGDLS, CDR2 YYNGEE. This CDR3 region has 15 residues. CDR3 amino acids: CASSLRDRGHYGYTF. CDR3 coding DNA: TGTGCCAGCAGCCTTCGGGACAGGGGGCACTATGGCTACACCTTC.

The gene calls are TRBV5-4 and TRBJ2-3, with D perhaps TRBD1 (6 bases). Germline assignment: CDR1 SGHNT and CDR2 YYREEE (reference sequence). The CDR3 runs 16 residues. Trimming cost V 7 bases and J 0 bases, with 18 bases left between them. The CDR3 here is CASGQNPTGSTDTQYF. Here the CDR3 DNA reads TGTGCCAGCGGACAAAACCCGACAGGCAGCACAGATACGCAGTATTTT.

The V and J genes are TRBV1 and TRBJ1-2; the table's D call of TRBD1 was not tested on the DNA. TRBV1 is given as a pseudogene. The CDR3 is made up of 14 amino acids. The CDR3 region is CTSSQGLQPDGYTF. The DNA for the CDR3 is TGCACCAGCAGCCAAGGTCTACAGCCCGATGGCTACACCTTC.

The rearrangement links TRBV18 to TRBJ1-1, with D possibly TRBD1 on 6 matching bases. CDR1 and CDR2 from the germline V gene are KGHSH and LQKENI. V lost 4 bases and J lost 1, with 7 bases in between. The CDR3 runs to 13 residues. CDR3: CASSQDRNTEAFF. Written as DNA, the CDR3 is TGTGCCAGCTCACAGGACAGGAACACTGAAGCTTTCTTT.

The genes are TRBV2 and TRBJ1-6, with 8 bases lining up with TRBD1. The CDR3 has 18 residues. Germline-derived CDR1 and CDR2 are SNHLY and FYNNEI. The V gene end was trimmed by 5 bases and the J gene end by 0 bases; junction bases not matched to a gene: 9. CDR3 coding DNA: TGTGCCAGCAGTCGGGACAGGCCGATCCCCTCCTATAATTCACCCCTCCACTTT. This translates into CASSRDRPIPSYNSPLHF.

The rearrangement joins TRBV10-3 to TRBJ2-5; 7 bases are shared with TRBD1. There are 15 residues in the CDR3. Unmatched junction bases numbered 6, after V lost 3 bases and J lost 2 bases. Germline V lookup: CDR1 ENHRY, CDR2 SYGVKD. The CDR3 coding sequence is TGTGCCATCAGTGACCATCCAGGGGGTCAAGAGACCCAGTACTTC. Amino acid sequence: CAISDHPGGQETQYF.

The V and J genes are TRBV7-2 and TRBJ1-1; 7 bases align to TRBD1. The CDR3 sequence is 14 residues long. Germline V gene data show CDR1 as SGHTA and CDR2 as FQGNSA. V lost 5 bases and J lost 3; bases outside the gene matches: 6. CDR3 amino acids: CASSLQGVDTEAFF. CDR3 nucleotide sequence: TGTGCCAGCAGCCTTCAGGGGGTGGACACTGAAGCTTTCTTT.

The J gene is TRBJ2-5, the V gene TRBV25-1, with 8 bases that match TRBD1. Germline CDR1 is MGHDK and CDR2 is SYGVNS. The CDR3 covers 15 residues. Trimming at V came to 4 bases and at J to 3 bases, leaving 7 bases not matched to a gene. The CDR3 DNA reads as TGTGCCAGCAGTGGGCGACAGGGGTCGGAAGAGACCCAGTACTTC. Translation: CASSGRQGSEETQYF.

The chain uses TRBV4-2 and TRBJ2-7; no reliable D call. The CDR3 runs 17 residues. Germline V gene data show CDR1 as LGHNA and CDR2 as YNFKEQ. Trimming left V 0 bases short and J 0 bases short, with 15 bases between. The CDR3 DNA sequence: TGTGCCAGCAGCCAAGAAATTGGCAGGAAGAGCTCCTACGAGCAGTACTTC. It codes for CASSQEIGRKSSYEQYF.

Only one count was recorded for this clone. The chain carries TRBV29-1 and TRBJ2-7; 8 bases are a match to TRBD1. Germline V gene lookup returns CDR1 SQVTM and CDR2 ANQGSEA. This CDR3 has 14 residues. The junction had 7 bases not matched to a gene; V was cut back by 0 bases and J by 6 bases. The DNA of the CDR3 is TGCAGCGTTGAAGATCACGACAGGGGATCCGAGCAGTACTTC. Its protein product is CSVEDHDRGSEQYF.

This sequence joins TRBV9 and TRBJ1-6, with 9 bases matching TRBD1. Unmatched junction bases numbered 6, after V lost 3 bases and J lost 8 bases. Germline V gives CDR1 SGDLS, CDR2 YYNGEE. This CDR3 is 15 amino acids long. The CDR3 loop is CASSARDRAHSPLHF. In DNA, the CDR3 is TGTGCCAGCAGCGCACGGGACAGGGCCCATTCACCCCTCCACTTT.

This chain's CDR3 is CASSLSGSPNEQYF. CDR3 nucleotide sequence: TGCGCCAGCAGCCTTAGCGGGAGCCCCAACGAGCAGTACTTC. The chain employs TRBV5-1 and TRBJ2-7; TRBD2 matches 9 bases. Germline V gives CDR1 SGHRS, CDR2 YFSETQ. V lost 4 bases and J lost 5; bases outside the gene matches: 7. This CDR3 spans 14 amino acids.